This T cell receptor (beta chain) was identified in a study of blood T cell repertoires in COVID-19. Germline V gene sequence: CDR1 LNHNV, CDR2 YYDKDF (reference sequence). The junction had 17 bases not matched to a gene; V was cut back by 0 bases and J by 0 bases. The CDR3 sequence is 22 residues long. This table comes from immunoSEQ multiplex PCR, and its TCRdb copy is limited to in-frame clones, with some not included. The repertoire has more than 300,000 clones, around 89% of them found once; the top ten carry around 1.2%. The sequence came from a woman younger than 35 who had recovered from COVID-19. The sequencing input was PBMCs or T cells enriched from blood (not recorded which). The gene calls are TRBV15 and TRBJ1-5; TRBD1 aligns across 10 bases. CDR3 DNA: TGTGCCACCAGCAGAGATTTCGGCGACAGGGGGCAAATCTACCATAGCAATCAGCCCCAGCATTTT. Translating it yields CATSRDFGDRGQIYHSNQPQHF.